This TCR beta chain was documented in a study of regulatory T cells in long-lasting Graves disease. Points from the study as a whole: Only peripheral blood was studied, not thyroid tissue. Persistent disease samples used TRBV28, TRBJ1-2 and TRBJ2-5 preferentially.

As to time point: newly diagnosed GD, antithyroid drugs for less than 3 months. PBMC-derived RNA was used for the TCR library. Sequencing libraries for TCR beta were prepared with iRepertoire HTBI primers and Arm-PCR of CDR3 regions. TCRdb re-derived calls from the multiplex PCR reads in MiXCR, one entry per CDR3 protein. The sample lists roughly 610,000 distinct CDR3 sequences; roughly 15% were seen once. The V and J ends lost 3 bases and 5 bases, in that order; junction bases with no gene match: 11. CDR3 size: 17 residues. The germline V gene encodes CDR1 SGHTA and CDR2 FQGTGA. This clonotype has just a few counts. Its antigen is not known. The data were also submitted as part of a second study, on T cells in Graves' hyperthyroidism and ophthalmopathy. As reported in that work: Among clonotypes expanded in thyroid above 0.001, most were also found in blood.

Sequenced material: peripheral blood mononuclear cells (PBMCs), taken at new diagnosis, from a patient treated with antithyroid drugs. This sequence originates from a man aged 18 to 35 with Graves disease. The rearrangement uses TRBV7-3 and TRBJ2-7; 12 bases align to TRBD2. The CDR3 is CASSLRPPGLAGNEQYF. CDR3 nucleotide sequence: TGTGCCAGCAGCTTGAGGCCCCCAGGACTAGCGGGAAACGAGCAGTACTTC.